Shown below are 23 T cell receptor beta chains from a single sample sequenced in a study of OX40 agonist ivuxolimab in advanced cancers. The protocol was immunoSEQ multiplex PCR, while the TCRdb copy is restricted to in-frame clones and leaves out a portion. This sample carries some 51,000 clones, around 85% of them seen once, and the ten largest clones take roughly 13%. Source: CD4+ or CD8+ T cells sorted from blood, taken in a trial of the OX40 agonist ivuxolimab. The receptors were gathered from an adult with an advanced solid tumor such as melanoma, head and neck, liver or kidney cancer.

J is TRBJ2-3 and V is TRBV10-1, with D possibly matching TRBD1 (6 bases). The V gene's germline CDR1 is WNHNN and CDR2 SYGVQD (reference sequence). The CDR3 totals 15 residues. V was cut by 6 bases and J by 6 bases, with 19 bases left in between. The CDR3 spells CASSRDTTPGDTQYF. In DNA, the CDR3 is TGCGCCAGCAGCCGGGACACAACCCCGGGCGATACGCAGTATTTT.

The gene calls are TRBV28 and TRBJ2-3; TRBD1 matches at 7 bases. The CDR3 is made up of 14 amino acids. CDR1 is MDHEN, CDR2 SYDVKM, per germline. The V segment lost 3 bases and the J segment 1 base; nucleotides outside the gene matches: 1. The CDR3 is CASSFTGGTDTQYF. DNA of the CDR3: TGTGCCAGCAGTTTCACAGGGGGCACAGATACGCAGTATTTT. The full variable domain, with the rest looked up from reference TRBV28 and TRBJ2-3, is DVKVTQSSRYLVKRTGEKVFLECVQDMDHENMFWYRQDPGLGLRLIYFSYDVKMKEKGDIPEGYSVSREKKERFSLILESASTNQTSMYLCASSFTGGTDTQYFGPGTRLTVL.

The rearrangement joins TRBV5-1 to TRBJ2-5; 7 bases match TRBD2. V shed 5 bases, J shed 2 bases, and the junction held 6 bases outside the gene matches. This CDR3 comprises 14 residues. Germline values: CDR1 SGHRS, CDR2 YFSETQ. The CDR3 is CASSTTSVQETQYF. In DNA form, the CDR3 reads TGCGCCAGCAGTACAACTAGCGTACAAGAGACCCAGTACTTC.

This clone was recorded once. The chain carries TRBV5-1 and TRBJ2-7; no firm D call. V was shortened by 4 bases and J by 4 bases, with 6 bases between the two germline ends. The V gene's germline CDR1 is SGHRS and CDR2 YFSETQ. This CDR3 is built from 11 residues. In nucleotides, the CDR3 is TGCGCCAGCAGCGCCACTTACGAGCAGTACTTC. Protein sequence: CASSATYEQYF. The full variable domain, completed using reference TRBV5-1 and TRBJ2-7, is KAGVTQTPRYLIKTRGQQVTLSCSPISGHRSVSWYQQTPGQGLQFLFEYFSETQRNKGNFPGRFSGRQFSNSRSEMNVSTLELGDSALYLCASSATYEQYFGPGTRLTVT.

A few counts support this clone. The chain recombines TRBV7-2 with TRBJ1-6, with TRBD1 matching over 7 bases. This CDR3 contains 14 residues. V shed 1 base and J 9 bases; nucleotides not matched to a gene: 3. Germline V gives CDR1 SGHTA, CDR2 FQGNSA. The CDR3 spells CASSLEDRRSPLHF. The CDR3 nucleotides read TGTGCCAGCAGCTTAGAGGACAGGCGTTCACCCCTCCACTTT.

The table lists this clone with a count of one. The chain joins TRBV7-9 to TRBJ2-1, with 7 positions matching TRBD2. The CDR3 runs to 15 residues. Germline assignment: CDR1 SEHNR and CDR2 FQNEAQ (reference sequence). After removal of 3 bases from V and 1 base from J, the junction contained 3 bases not matched to a gene. The CDR3 spells CASSFASGSYNEQFF. For the CDR3, the DNA is TGTGCCAGCAGCTTCGCTAGCGGTTCCTACAATGAGCAGTTCTTC.

This chain uses TRBV7-2 with TRBJ1-5; D not certain. The germline V gene encodes CDR1 SGHTA and CDR2 FQGNSA. V was clipped by 0 bases and J by 4 bases, with 10 bases between them. This CDR3 spans 15 amino acids. CDR3 sequence: CASSLAVRQNQPQHF. For the CDR3, the DNA is TGTGCCAGCAGCTTAGCGGTTCGGCAGAATCAGCCCCAGCATTTT.

V and J are TRBV2 and TRBJ2-3; tentatively, D is TRBD1 or TRBD2 (5 bases each). The CDR3 consists of 14 residues. The V gene's germline CDR1 is SNHLY and CDR2 FYNNEI. V shed 5 bases and J shed 1 base, with 10 bases lying between them. Written as DNA, the CDR3 is TGTGCCAGCAGTCCGAGGGACCGCACAGATACGCAGTATTTT. Translation gives CASSPRDRTDTQYF.

V and J are TRBV9 and TRBJ2-1; 8 nucleotides agree with TRBD2. In germline, CDR1 is SGDLS, CDR2 YYNGEE. V gave up 2 bases and J gave up 7 bases; unmatched junction bases: 8. This CDR3 comprises 15 residues. The CDR3 DNA reads as TGTGCCAGCAGCGTTGGAGCGGGGGACCATAATGAGCAGTTCTTC. Protein sequence: CASSVGAGDHNEQFF.

This chain connects TRBV5-1 to TRBJ2-7; the D call may be TRBD1 or TRBD2 (6 bases each). Germline V gene data show CDR1 as SGHRS and CDR2 as YFSETQ. Trimming removed 4 bases from V and 2 bases from J, with 13 bases in between. The CDR3 spans 14 residues. This CDR3 reads CASSAPGAAYEQYF. The CDR3 nucleotides read TGCGCCAGCAGCGCTCCGGGGGCCGCCTACGAGCAGTACTTC. Full variable domain (remainder filled in from reference TRBV5-1 and TRBJ2-7): KAGVTQTPRYLIKTRGQQVTLSCSPISGHRSVSWYQQTPGQGLQFLFEYFSETQRNKGNFPGRFSGRQFSNSRSEMNVSTLELGDSALYLCASSAPGAAYEQYFGPGTRLTVT.

Note on this clone: Different DNA sequences within this sample yield the same CDR3. V is TRBV27 and J is TRBJ1-5; D is unresolved. V was pared by 2 bases and J by 4 bases, with 6 bases between. The CDR3 has 13 amino acids. Looked up from germline, CDR1 is MNHEY and CDR2 is SMNVEV (reference sequence). CDR3 in amino acids: CASSLRGNQPQHF. CDR3 in DNA: TGTGCCAGCAGTTTACGAGGTAATCAGCCCCAGCATTTT.

The chain has TRBV6-6 and TRBJ2-3; D might be TRBD1 or TRBD2, each matching 5 bases. The CDR3 is 14 amino acids. Deletions cut 6 bases from V and 6 bases from J, with 16 bases between. The germline V gene has CDR1 MNHNY and CDR2 SVGAGI (reference sequence). As DNA, the CDR3 is TGTGCCAGCAGACTCCGGGACGCAAGGGATACGCAGTATTTT. Translating gives CASRLRDARDTQYF.

The chain is built from TRBV15 and TRBJ2-1; D is uncertain. V was pared by 0 bases and J by 9 bases, with 9 bases between. The CDR3 sequence is 13 residues long. The germline V gene has CDR1 LNHNV and CDR2 YYDKDF (reference sequence). Here the CDR3 reads CATSRDPKGEQFF. The CDR3 DNA follows: TGTGCCACCAGCAGAGATCCTAAGGGTGAGCAGTTCTTC.

DNA of the CDR3: TGTGCCAGCTCACCAGGGTACAAATACAATGAGCAGTTCTTC. Amino acids: CASSPGYKYNEQFF. V gene TRBV18 combines with J gene TRBJ2-1; D is unclear. Trimming left V 2 bases short and J 4 bases short, with 9 bases between. CDR1 KGHSH and CDR2 LQKENI come from the germline V gene. The CDR3 has 14 amino acids.

The J gene is TRBJ1-2, the V gene TRBV28; TRBD1 is a possible D gene (5 bases). This CDR3 has 14 amino acids. Germline CDR1 is MDHEN and CDR2 is SYDVKM. V lost 7 bases to trimming and J lost 8 bases, with 20 bases between them. Here the CDR3 DNA reads TGTGCCAGCAATCGCCGAGGGACGGTATACGGCTACACCTTC. Protein: CASNRRGTVYGYTF.

The chain employs TRBV5-6 and TRBJ1-2, with TRBD1 matching 7 bases. From germline, CDR1 is SGHDT and CDR2 YYEEEE. The trim removed 4 bases at V and 4 bases at J, leaving 4 bases unmatched. This CDR3 is built from 13 residues. CDR3 amino acids: CASSETGLYGYTF. In nucleotides, the CDR3 is TGTGCCAGCAGCGAGACAGGGCTCTATGGCTACACCTTC.

The chain combines TRBV6-5 with TRBJ2-7, with TRBD2 matching over 9 bases. After removal of 6 bases from V and 3 bases from J, the junction contained 9 bases not matched to a gene. The germline CDR1 and CDR2 sequences are MNHEY and SVGAGI. The CDR3 totals 15 residues. This CDR3 reads CASRKIGGGGYEQYF. The CDR3 coding sequence is TGTGCCAGCAGAAAGATTGGCGGGGGGGGCTACGAGCAGTACTTC.

The V call is TRBV15, the J call TRBJ2-1, with 7 bases identical to TRBD2. Germline V gives CDR1 LNHNV, CDR2 YYDKDF (reference sequence). Losses at the gene ends were 5 bases for V and 2 bases for J; bases not matched to a gene: 18. The CDR3 has 19 residues. The chain's CDR3 is CATSVNRWGEGTTYNEQFF. CDR3 nucleotides: TGTGCCACCAGCGTCAATAGGTGGGGGGAAGGGACTACCTACAATGAGCAGTTCTTC.

The chain combines TRBV9 with TRBJ2-3, with D hard to call. With 3 bases removed from V and 4 bases from J, the gap between germline ends came to 6 bases. The CDR3 consists of 12 residues. Germline V gene data show CDR1 as SGDLS and CDR2 as YYNGEE. This chain's CDR3 is CASSAGSDTQYF. The CDR3 DNA is TGTGCCAGCAGCGCCGGATCAGATACGCAGTATTTT.

The chain joins TRBV4-1 to TRBJ2-1; 13 bases agree with TRBD2. The germline gives CDR1 MGHRA, CDR2 YSYEKL. V was pared by 4 bases and J by 4 bases, with 4 bases of the junction left unmatched. The CDR3 totals 16 residues. CDR3: CASSRPGLAGYNEQFF. CDR3 sequence (DNA): TGCGCCAGCAGCCGGCCGGGACTAGCGGGATACAATGAGCAGTTCTTC.

The chain recombines TRBV11-2 with TRBJ2-7; 7 nucleotides line up with TRBD1. CDR1 and CDR2 (germline): SGHAT, FQNNGV. Trimming removed 5 bases from V and 0 bases from J; junction bases left unmatched: 7. This CDR3 has 15 amino acids. The CDR3 DNA follows: TGTGCCAGCAGCCCGGGACAGCTGGTCTCCTACGAGCAGTACTTC. Encoded protein: CASSPGQLVSYEQYF.

V usage is TRBV27 and J usage is TRBJ2-5; 10 bases agree with TRBD2. The CDR3 runs 14 residues. The germline V gene has CDR1 MNHEY and CDR2 SMNVEV (reference sequence). The V segment lost 8 bases and the J segment 5 bases; nucleotides outside the gene matches: 8. CDR3 nucleotides: TGTGCCAGCTGGACTAGCGGTCCACGGGAGACCCAGTACTTC. This sequence encodes CASWTSGPRETQYF.

The chain carries TRBV4-1 and TRBJ1-1; 7 positions match TRBD1. V lost 4 bases and J lost 1; bases outside the gene matches: 6. This CDR3 is built from 15 residues. Germline V gives CDR1 MGHRA, CDR2 YSYEKL. The CDR3 sequence is CASSRLDRENTEAFF. DNA of the CDR3: TGCGCCAGCAGCCGATTAGACAGGGAGAACACTGAAGCTTTCTTT.